These T cell receptor beta chains were read from a single sample in a study of blood T cell repertoires in COVID-19. Sequenced by immunoSEQ multiplex PCR; TCRdb stores in-frame clones only, minus some. The table has 270,000 or so clones, approximately 90% seen once. Material: PBMCs or T cells enriched from blood (not recorded which). These receptors all come from a man aged 35 to 55 who had been exposed to COVID-19. Both conserved end residues are part of each CDR3. The order of the fields is CDR3 length, J gene, V gene, CDR3 protein.

16	TRBJ2-2	TRBV6-2/TRBV6-3	CASSEFGRGSTGELFF
13	TRBJ1-1	TRBV29-1	CSVEDRATREAFF
13	TRBJ1-2	TRBV12-3/TRBV12-4	CASSSGRGNGYTF
13	TRBJ2-7	TRBV27	CASSYGSGYEQYF
15	TRBJ2-1	TRBV9	CASSVVSGTTNEQFF
13	TRBJ2-1	TRBV7-3	CASSPTSYNEQFF
12	TRBJ2-2	TRBV29-1	CSVYQVTGELFF
17	TRBJ2-3	TRBV6-1	CASSELLKREVTDTQYF
15	TRBJ2-3	TRBV9	CASSVGDRDRDTQYF
16	TRBJ1-5	TRBV27	CASSLLPGTGGQPQHF
13	TRBJ2-7	TRBV6-5	CASTWDKSYEQYF
15	TRBJ2-7	TRBV6-6	CASSYESGSSYEQYF
14	TRBJ2-1	TRBV30	CAWSRQGAGGEQFF
16	TRBJ2-4	TRBV19	CASSPKDRGAKNIQYF
15	TRBJ2-2	TRBV4-3	CASSSKREGPGELFF
15	TRBJ2-2	TRBV6-5	CASSRRDRDTGELFF
15	TRBJ2-3	TRBV5-1	CASSTGGGYTDTQYF
14	TRBJ1-4	TRBV28	CASRLGLVGEKLFF
16	TRBJ1-4	TRBV3-1/TRBV3-2	CASSQNGQTTNEKLFF
18	TRBJ2-4	TRBV5-1	CASSSGLAGVSGKNIQYF
19	TRBJ2-7	TRBV6-2/TRBV6-3	CASSYSRGSGRKRNYEQYF
14	TRBJ2-5	TRBV9	CASSEAGGGETQYF
15	TRBJ2-7	TRBV19	CASSTSSGRTYEQYF
14	TRBJ1-1	TRBV11-2	CASSWGQLNTEAFF
12	TRBJ1-6	TRBV28	CASRTGGSPLHF
17	TRBJ2-6	TRBV28	CASSLIEGADGANVLTF
15	TRBJ1-1	TRBV5-1	CASSLRTGGNTEAFF
16	TRBJ2-7	TRBV6-5	CASSYSETGSPYEQYF
14	TRBJ2-7	TRBV7-2	CASSLLAGAYEQYF
14	TRBJ1-4	TRBV24-1	CATSDPGQGEKLFF
16	TRBJ2-2	TRBV6-5	CASSYSRRVNTGELFF
13	TRBJ1-2	TRBV30	CAWRVGGFYGYTF
13	TRBJ1-5	TRBV25-1	CASSLRDRQPQHF
15	TRBJ1-1	TRBV19	CASRFSRGFPTEAFF
15	TRBJ2-7	TRBV9	CASSVGQKSSYEQYF
16	TRBJ2-3	TRBV27	CASSLIGREGLDTQYF
17	TRBJ2-1	TRBV15	CATSRATSGKIQSEQFF
12	TRBJ1-6	TRBV15	CATGTVNSPLHF
15	TRBJ2-7	TRBV7-8	CASSTRADLGYEQYF
14	TRBJ2-7	TRBV9	CASSPGQGFTRQYF
17	TRBJ1-2	TRBV9	CASSVGSGVLAGYGYTF
12	TRBJ1-1	TRBV7-9	CASSTENTEAFF
12	TRBJ2-1	TRBV12-5	CASGFPGDEQFF
15	TRBJ1-6	TRBV4-1	CASSLFPPPGEPLHF
15	TRBJ1-1	TRBV3-1/TRBV3-2	CASSQEINGMSEAFF
14	TRBJ1-1	TRBV5-6	CASSLGGASTEAFF